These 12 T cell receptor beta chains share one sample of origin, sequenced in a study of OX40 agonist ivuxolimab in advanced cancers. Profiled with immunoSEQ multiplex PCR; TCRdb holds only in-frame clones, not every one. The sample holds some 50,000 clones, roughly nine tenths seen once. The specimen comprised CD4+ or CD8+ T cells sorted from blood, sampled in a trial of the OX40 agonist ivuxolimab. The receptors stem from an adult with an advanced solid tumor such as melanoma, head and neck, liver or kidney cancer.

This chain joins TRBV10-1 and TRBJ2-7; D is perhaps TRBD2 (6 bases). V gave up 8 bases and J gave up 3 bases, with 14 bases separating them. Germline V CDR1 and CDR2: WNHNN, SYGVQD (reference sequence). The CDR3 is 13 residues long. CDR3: CASSGGGLYEQYF. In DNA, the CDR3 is TGCGCCAGCTCCGGGGGAGGCCTCTACGAGCAGTACTTC.

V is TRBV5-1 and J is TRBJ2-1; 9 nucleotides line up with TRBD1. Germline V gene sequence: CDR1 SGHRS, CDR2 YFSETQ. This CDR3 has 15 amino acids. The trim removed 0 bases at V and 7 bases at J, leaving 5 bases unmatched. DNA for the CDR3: TGCGCCAGCAGCTTGGCGGGACAGGGAGTAAATGAGCAGTTCTTC. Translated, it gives CASSLAGQGVNEQFF.

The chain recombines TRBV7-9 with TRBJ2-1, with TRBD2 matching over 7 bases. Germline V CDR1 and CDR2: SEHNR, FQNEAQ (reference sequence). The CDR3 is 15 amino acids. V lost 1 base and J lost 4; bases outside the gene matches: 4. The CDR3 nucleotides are TGTGCCAGCAGCTTAGTCCTAGCGGCTTACAATGAGCAGTTCTTC. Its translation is CASSLVLAAYNEQFF.

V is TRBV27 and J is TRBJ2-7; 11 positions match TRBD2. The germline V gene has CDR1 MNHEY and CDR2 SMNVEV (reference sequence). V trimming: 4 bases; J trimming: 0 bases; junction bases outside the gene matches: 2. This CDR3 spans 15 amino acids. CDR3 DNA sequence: TGTGCCAGCAGTTCGACTAGCGGGGCCTCCTACGAGCAGTACTTC. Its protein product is CASSSTSGASYEQYF.

CDR3 residues: CASSYSGGADYGYTF. In DNA form, the CDR3 reads TGTGCCAGCAGTTACTCCGGAGGGGCTGACTATGGCTACACCTTC. The V gene is TRBV6-6, the J gene TRBJ1-2; weak D call: TRBD1 (5 bases). The V and J ends lost 0 bases and 3 bases respectively, with 11 bases between them. CDR1 is MNHNY and CDR2 is SVGAGI in the germline V gene (reference sequence). The CDR3 consists of 15 residues.

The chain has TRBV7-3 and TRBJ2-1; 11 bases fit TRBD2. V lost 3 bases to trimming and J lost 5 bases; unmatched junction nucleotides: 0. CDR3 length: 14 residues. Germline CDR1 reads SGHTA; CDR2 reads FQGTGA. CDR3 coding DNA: TGTGCCAGCAGCTTGGGACTAGCGGACAATGAGCAGTTCTTC. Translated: CASSLGLADNEQFF.

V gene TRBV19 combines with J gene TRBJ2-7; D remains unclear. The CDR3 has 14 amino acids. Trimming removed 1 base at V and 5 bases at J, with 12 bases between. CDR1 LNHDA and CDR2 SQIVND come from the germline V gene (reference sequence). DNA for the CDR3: TGTGCCAGTAGTATAGGGGGAAGCCCCAACGAGCAGTACTTC. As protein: CASSIGGSPNEQYF.

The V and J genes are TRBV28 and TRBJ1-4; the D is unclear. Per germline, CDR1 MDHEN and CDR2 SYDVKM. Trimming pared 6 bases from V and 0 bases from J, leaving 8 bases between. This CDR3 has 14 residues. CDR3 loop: CASRAATTNEKLFF. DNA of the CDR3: TGTGCCAGCAGGGCGGCAACAACTAATGAAAAACTGTTTTTT.

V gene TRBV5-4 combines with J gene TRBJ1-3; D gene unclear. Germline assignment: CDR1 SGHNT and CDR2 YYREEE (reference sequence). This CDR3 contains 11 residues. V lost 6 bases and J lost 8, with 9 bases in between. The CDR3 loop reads CASTAGDTIYF. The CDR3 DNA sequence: TGTGCCAGCACGGCCGGGGACACCATATATTTT.

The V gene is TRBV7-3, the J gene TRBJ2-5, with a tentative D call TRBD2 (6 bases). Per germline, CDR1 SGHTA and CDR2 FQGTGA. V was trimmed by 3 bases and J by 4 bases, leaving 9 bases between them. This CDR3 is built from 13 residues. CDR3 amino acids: CASSLGEAETQYF. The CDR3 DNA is TGTGCCAGCAGCTTGGGGGAGGCAGAGACCCAGTACTTC.

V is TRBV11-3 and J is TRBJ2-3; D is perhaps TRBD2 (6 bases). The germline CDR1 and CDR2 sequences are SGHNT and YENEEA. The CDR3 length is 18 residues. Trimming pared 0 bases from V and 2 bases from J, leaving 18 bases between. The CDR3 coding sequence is TGTGCCAGCAGCTTAGACGGTTGGGCGGGGAGAAACACAGATACGCAGTATTTT. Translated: CASSLDGWAGRNTDTQYF.

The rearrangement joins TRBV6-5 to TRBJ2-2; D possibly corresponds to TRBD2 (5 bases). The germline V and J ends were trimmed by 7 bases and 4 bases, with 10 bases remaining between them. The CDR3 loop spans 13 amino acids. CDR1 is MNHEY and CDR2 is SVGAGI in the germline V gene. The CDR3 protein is CASTRESTGELFF. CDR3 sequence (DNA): TGTGCCAGCACGAGGGAAAGCACCGGGGAGCTGTTTTTT.